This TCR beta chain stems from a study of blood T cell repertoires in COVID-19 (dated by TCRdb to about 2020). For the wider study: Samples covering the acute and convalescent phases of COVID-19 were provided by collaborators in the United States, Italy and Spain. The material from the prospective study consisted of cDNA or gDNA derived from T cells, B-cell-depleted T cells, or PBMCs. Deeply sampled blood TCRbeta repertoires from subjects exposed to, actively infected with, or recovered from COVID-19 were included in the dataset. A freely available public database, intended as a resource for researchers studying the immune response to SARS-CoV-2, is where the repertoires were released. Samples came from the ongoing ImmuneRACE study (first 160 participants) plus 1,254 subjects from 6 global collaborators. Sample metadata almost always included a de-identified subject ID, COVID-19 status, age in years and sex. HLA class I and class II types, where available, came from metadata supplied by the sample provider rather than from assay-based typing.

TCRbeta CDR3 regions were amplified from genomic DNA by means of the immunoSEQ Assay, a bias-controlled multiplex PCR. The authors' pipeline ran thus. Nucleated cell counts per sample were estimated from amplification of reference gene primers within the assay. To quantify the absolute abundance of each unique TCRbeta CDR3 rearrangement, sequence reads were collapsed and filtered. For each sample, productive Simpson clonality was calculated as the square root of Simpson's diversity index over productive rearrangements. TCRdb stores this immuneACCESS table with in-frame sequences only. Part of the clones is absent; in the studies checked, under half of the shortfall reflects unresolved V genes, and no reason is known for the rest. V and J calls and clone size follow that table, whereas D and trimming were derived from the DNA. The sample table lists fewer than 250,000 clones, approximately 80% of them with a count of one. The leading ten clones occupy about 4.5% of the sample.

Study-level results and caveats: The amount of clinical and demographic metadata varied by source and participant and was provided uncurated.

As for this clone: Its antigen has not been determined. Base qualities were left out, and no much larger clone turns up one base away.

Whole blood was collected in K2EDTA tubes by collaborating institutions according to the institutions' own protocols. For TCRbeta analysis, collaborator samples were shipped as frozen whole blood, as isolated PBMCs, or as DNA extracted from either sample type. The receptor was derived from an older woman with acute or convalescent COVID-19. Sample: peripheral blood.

The CDR3 protein: CASSWGQGASDNSPLHF. The sequence in DNA is TGTGCCAGCAGTTGGGGACAGGGGGCGTCTGATAATTCACCCCTCCACTTT. The receptor chain draws on TRBV7-2 and TRBJ1-6; TRBD1 lines up with 12 middle nucleotides. The CDR3 spans 17 residues, from the cysteine through the phenylalanine. The CDR3 DNA has 51 bases and is translated from base 1. V has 6 bases trimmed and J has 5 bases trimmed; junction bases matching no gene number 8. According to the germline V gene, CDR1 reads SGHTA and CDR2 reads FQGNSA. Extended through the reference TRBV7-2 and TRBJ1-6 proteins, this CDR3 yields the full variable domain: GAGVSQSPSNKVTEKGKDVELRCDPISGHTALYWYRQSLGQGLEFLIYFQGNSAPDKSGLPSDRFSAERTGGSVSTLTIQRTQQEDSAVYLCASSWGQGASDNSPLHFGNGTRLTVT.